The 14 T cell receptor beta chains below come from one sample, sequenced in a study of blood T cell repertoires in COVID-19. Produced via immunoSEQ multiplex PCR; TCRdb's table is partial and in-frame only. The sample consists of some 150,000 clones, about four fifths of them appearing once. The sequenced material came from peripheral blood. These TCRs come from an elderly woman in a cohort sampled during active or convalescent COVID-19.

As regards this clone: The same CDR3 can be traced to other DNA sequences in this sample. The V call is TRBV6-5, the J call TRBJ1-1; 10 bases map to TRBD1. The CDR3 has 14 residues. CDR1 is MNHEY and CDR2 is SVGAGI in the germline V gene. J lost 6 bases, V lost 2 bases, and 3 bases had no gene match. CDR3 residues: CASSYTGQGAEAFF. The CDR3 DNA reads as TGTGCCAGCAGTTACACCGGACAGGGGGCTGAAGCTTTCTTT.

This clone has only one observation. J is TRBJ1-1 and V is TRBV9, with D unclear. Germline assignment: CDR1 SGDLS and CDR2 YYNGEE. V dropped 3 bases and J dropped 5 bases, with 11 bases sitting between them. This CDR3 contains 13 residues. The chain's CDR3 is CASSATGRTEAFF. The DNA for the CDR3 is TGTGCCAGCAGCGCGACGGGGAGGACTGAAGCTTTCTTT.

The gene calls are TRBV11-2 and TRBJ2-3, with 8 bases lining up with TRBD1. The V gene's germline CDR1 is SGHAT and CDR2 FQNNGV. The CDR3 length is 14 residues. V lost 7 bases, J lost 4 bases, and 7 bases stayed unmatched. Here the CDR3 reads CASTMHRGADTQYF. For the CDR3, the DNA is TGTGCCAGCACCATGCACAGGGGGGCAGATACGCAGTATTTT.

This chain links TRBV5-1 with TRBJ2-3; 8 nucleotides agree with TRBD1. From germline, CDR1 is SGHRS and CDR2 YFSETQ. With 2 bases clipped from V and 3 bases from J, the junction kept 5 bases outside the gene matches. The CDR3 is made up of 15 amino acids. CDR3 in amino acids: CASSLPRGPTDTQYF. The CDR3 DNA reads TGCGCCAGCAGCTTACCCAGGGGGCCAACAGATACGCAGTATTTT. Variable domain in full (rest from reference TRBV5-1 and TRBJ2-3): KAGVTQTPRYLIKTRGQQVTLSCSPISGHRSVSWYQQTPGQGLQFLFEYFSETQRNKGNFPGRFSGRQFSNSRSEMNVSTLELGDSALYLCASSLPRGPTDTQYFGPGTRLTVL.

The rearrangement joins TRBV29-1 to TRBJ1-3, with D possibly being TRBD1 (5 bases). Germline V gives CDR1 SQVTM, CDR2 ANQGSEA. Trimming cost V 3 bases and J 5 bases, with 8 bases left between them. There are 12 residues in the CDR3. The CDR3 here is CSVESGRNTIYF. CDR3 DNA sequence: TGCAGCGTTGAGTCAGGGCGAAACACCATATATTTT.

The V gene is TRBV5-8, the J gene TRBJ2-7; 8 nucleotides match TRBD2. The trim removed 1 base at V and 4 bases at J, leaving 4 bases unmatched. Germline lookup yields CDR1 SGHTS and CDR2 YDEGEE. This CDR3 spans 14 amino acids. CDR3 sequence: CASSLLAGGYEQYV. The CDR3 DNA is TGTGCCAGCAGCTTGCTGGCGGGGGGTTACGAGCAGTACGTC.

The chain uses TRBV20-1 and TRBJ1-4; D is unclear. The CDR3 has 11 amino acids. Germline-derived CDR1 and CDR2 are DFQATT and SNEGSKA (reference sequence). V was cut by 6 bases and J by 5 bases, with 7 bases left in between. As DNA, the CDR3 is TGCAGTGCCCCCGCGAATGAAAAACTGTTTTTT. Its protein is CSAPANEKLFF.

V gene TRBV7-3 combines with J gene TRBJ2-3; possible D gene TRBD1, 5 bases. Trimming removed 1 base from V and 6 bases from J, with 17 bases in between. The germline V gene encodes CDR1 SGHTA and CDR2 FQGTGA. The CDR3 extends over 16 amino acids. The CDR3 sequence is CASSLIGRTGDDTQYF. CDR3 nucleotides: TGTGCCAGCAGCTTAATAGGACGCACAGGTGACGATACGCAGTATTTT.

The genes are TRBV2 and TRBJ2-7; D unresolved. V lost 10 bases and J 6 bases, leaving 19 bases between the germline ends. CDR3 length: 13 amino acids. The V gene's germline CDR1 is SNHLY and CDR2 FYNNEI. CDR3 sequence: CAISLGISTEQYF. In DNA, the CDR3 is TGTGCCATCTCCCTAGGAATTTCCACCGAGCAGTACTTC.

The CDR3 coding sequence is TGCGCCAGCACCGGGGACTCCCTGGGGTATGGCTACACCTTC. This encodes CASTGDSLGYGYTF. The chain recombines TRBV5-1 with TRBJ1-2; D possibly corresponds to TRBD1 (5 bases). Germline assignment: CDR1 SGHRS and CDR2 YFSETQ. Trimming took off 6 bases at V and 5 bases at J, with 17 bases between the two ends. This CDR3 has 14 residues. Using reference TRBV5-1 and TRBJ1-2 for the parts outside the CDR3, the full variable domain is KAGVTQTPRYLIKTRGQQVTLSCSPISGHRSVSWYQQTPGQGLQFLFEYFSETQRNKGNFPGRFSGRQFSNSRSEMNVSTLELGDSALYLCASTGDSLGYGYTFGSGTRLTVV.

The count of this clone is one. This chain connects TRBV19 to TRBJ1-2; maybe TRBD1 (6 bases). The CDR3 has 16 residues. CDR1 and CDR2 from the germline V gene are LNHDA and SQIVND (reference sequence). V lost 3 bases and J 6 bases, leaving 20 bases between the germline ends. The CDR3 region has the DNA TGTGCCAGTAGTATTTTTACTATCCGTACAGGGCATGGCTACACCTTC. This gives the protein CASSIFTIRTGHGYTF.

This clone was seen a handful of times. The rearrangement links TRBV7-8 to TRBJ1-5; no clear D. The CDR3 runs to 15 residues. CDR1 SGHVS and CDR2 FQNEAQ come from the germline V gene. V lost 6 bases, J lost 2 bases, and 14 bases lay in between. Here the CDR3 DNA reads TGTGCCAGCAGTATAGTCCAATCTGGCAATCAGCCCCAGCATTTT. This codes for CASSIVQSGNQPQHF.

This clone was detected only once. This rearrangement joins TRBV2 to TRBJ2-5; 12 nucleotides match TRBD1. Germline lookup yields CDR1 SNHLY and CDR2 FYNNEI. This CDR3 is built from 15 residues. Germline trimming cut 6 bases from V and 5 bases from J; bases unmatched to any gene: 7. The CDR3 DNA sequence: TGTGCCAGCAGCCTTGGGACAGGGGGCCGGGAGACCCAGTACTTC. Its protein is CASSLGTGGRETQYF.

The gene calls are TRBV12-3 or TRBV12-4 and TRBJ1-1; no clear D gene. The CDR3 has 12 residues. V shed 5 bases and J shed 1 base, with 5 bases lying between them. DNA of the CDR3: TGTGCCAGCAGTCACGGGAACACTGAAGCTTTCTTT. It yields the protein CASSHGNTEAFF.